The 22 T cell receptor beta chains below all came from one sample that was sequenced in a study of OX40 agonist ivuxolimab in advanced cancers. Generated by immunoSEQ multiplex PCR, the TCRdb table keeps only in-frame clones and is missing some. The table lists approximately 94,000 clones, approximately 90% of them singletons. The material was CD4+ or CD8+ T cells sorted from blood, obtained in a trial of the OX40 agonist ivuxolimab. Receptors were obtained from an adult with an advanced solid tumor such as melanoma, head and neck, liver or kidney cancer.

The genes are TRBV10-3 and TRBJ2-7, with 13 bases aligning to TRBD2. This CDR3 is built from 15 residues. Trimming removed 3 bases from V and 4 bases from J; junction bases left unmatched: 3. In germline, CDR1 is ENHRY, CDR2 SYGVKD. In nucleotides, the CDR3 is TGTGCCATCAGTGACTGGACTAGCGGGAGTTACGAGCAGTACTTC. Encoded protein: CAISDWTSGSYEQYF.

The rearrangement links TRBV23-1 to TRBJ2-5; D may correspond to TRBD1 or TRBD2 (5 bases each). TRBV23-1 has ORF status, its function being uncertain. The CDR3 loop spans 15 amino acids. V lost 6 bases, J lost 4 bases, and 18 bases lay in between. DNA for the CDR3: TGCGCCAGCAGCGCTAGACGGCAGGGACCAGAGACCCAGTACTTC. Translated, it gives CASSARRQGPETQYF.

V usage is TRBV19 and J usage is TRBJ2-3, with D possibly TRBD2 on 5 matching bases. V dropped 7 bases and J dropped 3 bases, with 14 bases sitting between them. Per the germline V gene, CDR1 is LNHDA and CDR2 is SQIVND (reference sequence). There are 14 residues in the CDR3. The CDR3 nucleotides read TGTGCCAGTATGGAAGAACGAGGGACAGATACGCAGTATTTT. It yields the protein CASMEERGTDTQYF.

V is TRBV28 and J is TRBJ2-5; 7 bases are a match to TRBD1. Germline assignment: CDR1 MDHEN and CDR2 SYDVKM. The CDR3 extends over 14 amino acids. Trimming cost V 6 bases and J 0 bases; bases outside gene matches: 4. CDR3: CASSPGTDQETQYF. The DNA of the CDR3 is TGTGCCAGCAGCCCAGGGACAGACCAAGAGACCCAGTACTTC.

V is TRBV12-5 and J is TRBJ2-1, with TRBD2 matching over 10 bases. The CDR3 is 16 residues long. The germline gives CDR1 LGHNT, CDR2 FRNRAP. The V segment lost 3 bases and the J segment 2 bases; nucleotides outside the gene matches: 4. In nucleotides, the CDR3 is TGTGCTAGTGGTTTTGGAGCGGGGGGGGCCTACAATGAGCAGTTCTTC. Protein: CASGFGAGGAYNEQFF.

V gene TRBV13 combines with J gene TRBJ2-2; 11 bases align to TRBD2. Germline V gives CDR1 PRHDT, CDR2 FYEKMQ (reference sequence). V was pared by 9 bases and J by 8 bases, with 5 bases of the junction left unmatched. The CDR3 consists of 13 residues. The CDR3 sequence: CASTSGRRGELFF. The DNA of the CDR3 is TGTGCCAGTACTAGCGGGAGACGTGGGGAGCTGTTTTTT.

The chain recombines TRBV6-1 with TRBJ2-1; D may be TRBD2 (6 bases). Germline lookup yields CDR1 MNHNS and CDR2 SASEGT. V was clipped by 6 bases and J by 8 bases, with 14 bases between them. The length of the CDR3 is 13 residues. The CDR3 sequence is CASRVWRGHEQFF. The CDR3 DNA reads TGTGCCAGCAGGGTCTGGAGGGGCCATGAGCAGTTCTTC.

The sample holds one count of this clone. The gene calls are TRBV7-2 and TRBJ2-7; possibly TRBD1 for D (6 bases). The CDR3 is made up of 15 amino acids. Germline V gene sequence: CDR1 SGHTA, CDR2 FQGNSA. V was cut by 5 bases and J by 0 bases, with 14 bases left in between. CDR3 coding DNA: TGTGCCAGCAGCCTCAGGGGCCCTAGCTCCTACGAGCAGTACTTC. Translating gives CASSLRGPSSYEQYF.

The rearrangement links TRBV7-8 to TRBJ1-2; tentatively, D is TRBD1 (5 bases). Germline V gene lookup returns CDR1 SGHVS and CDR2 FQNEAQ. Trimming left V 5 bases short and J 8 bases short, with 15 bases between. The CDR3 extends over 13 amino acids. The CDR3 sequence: CASSESPWGGYTF. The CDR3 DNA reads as TGTGCCAGCAGCGAATCCCCTTGGGGGGGCTACACCTTC.

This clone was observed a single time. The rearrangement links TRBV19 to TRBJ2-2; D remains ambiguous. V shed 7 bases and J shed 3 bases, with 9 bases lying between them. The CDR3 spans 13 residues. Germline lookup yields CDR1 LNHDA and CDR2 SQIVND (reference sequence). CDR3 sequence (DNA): TGTGCCAGTAAGGCAGGAGACACCGGGGAGCTGTTTTTT. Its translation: CASKAGDTGELFF.

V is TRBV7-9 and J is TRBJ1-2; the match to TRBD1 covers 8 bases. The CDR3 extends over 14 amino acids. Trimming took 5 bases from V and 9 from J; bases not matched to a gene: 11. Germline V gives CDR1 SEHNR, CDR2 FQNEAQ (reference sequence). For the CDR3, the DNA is TGTGCCAGCAGCCCCAGGACAGGGCGTTTGAGCTACACCTTC. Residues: CASSPRTGRLSYTF.

The CDR3 loop reads CASFRSGGTDTQYF. The DNA of the CDR3 is TGTGCCAGTTTCCGTAGCGGGGGGACAGATACGCAGTATTTT. The rearrangement joins TRBV7-2 to TRBJ2-3; 10 bases fit TRBD2. The germline gives CDR1 SGHTA, CDR2 FQGNSA. Germline trimming cut 9 bases from V and 3 bases from J; bases unmatched to any gene: 6. The CDR3 runs to 14 residues.

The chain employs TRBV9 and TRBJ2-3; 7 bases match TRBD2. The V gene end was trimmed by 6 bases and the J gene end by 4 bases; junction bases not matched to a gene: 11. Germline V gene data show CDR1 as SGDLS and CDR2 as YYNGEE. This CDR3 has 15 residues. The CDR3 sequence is CASTRLAGAADTQYF. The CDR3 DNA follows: TGTGCCAGCACACGACTAGCCGGAGCGGCAGATACGCAGTATTTT.

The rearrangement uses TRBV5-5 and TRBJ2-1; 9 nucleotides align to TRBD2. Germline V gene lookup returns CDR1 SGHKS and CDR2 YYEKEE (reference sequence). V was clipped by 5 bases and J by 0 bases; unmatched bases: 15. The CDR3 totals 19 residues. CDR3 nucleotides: TGTGCCAGCAGTCCCGCGGGTAGCGGGAGCCTTGGCTCCTACAATGAGCAGTTCTTC. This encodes CASSPAGSGSLGSYNEQFF.

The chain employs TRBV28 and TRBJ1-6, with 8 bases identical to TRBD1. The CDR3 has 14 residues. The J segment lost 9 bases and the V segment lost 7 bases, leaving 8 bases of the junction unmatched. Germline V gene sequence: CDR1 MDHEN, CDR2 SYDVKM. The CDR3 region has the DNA TGTGCCAGCACCATTACAGGGGGAGGTTCACCCCTCCACTTT. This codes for CASTITGGGSPLHF.

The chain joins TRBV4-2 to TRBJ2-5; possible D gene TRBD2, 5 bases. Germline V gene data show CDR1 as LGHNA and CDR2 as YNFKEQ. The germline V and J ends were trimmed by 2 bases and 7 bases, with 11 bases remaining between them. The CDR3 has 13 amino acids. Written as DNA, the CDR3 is TGTGCCAGCAGCCAAATAAGCGAGGGGACCCAGTACTTC. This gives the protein CASSQISEGTQYF.

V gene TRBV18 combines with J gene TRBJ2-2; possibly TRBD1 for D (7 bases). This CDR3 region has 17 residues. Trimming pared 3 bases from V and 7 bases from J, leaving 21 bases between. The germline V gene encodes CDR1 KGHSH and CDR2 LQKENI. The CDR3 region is CASSPGSGTVGGGELFF. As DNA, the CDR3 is TGTGCCAGCTCACCTGGATCCGGGACAGTGGGAGGCGGGGAGCTGTTTTTT.

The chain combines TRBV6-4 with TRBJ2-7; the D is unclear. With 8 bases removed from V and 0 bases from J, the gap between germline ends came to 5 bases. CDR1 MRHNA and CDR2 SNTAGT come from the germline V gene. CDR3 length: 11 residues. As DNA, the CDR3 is TGTGCCAGCGCAGTCTCCTACGAGCAGTACTTC. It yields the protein CASAVSYEQYF.

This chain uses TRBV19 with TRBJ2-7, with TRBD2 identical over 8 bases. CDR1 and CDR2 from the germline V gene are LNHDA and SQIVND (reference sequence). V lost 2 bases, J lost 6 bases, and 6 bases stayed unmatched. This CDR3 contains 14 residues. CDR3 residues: CASSISGSSFEQYF. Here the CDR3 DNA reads TGTGCCAGTAGTATAAGCGGGAGCTCTTTCGAGCAGTACTTC.

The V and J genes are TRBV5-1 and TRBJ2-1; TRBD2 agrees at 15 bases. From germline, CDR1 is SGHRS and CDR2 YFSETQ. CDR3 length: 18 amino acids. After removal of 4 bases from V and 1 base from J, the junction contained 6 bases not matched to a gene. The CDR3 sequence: CASSPGLAGGISYNEQFF. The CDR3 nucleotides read TGCGCCAGCAGCCCAGGACTAGCGGGAGGGATTTCCTACAATGAGCAGTTCTTC.

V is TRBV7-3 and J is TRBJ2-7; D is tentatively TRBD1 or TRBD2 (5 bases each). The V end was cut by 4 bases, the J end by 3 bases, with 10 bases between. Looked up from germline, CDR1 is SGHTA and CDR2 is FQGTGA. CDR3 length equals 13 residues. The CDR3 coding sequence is TGTGCCAGCAGCTCGGGGACGTACTACGAGCAGTACTTC. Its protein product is CASSSGTYYEQYF.

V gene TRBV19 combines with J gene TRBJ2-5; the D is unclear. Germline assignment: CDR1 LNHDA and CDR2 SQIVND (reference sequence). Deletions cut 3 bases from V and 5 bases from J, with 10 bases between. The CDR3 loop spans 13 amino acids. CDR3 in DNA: TGTGCCAGTAGTATGCTGGGTTCGGAGACCCAGTACTTC. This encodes CASSMLGSETQYF.